The 29 T cell receptor beta chains below were found in one sample sequenced in a study of cytomegalovirus exposure and HLA in healthy donors (dated by TCRdb to about 2017). Receptor amplification or capture employed the immunoSEQ multiplex PCR assay. For the multiplex PCR, a mixture combining 60 forward primers for TCR Vbeta segments and 13 reverse primers for TCR Jbeta segments was used. What TCRdb holds here is the immuneACCESS table cut down to in-frame rearrangements. Part of the clones is not present; checked against another copy, under half of the missing clones reflect an unresolved V gene, and the others are unexplained. Present in this sample are tens of thousands of clones, around four fifths of which were seen just once. The top ten clones comprise about 5% of the sample. Sequencing was performed on PBMCs. The origin of the receptors is a male donor in good health and CMV-seropositive.

The chain links TRBV18 to TRBJ1-1, with 8 positions matching TRBD1. Germline V CDR1 and CDR2: KGHSH, LQKENI. After removal of 0 bases from V and 1 base from J, the junction contained 7 bases not matched to a gene. This CDR3 comprises 17 residues. In nucleotides, the CDR3 is TGTGCCAGCTCACCACCCGGACAGGGACCGAGGAACACTGAAGCTTTCTTT. This codes for CASSPPGQGPRNTEAFF.

The chain recombines TRBV2 with TRBJ2-7; D possibly corresponds to TRBD1 (6 bases). The germline CDR1 and CDR2 sequences are SNHLY and FYNNEI. The CDR3 covers 15 residues. The V and J ends lost 3 bases and 4 bases respectively, with 16 bases between them. DNA of the CDR3: TGTGCCAGCAGTGACGTCAGGACAGCCGTATACGAGCAGTACTTC. This sequence encodes CASSDVRTAVYEQYF.

The rearrangement links TRBV28 to TRBJ1-5, with 8 positions matching TRBD1. The CDR3 spans 16 residues. The germline CDR1 and CDR2 sequences are MDHEN and SYDVKM. The trim removed 3 bases at V and 3 bases at J, leaving 7 bases unmatched. In nucleotides, the CDR3 is TGTGCCAGCAGTTTCTCTGAACAGGGGGTCAATCAGCCCCAGCATTTT. Amino acids: CASSFSEQGVNQPQHF.

V and J are TRBV19 and TRBJ2-3; 13 bases match TRBD2. With V trimmed by 5 bases and J by 0 bases, 5 bases remained unmatched. CDR1 is LNHDA, CDR2 SQIVND, per germline (reference sequence). CDR3 length: 17 amino acids. CDR3 sequence (DNA): TGTGCCAGTAGTGCGGGGACTAGCGGGGTTAGCACAGATACGCAGTATTTT. Amino acids: CASSAGTSGVSTDTQYF.

The rearrangement uses TRBV4-3 and TRBJ2-1; 15 bases agree with TRBD2. Trimming cost V 5 bases and J 4 bases; bases outside gene matches: 6. The CDR3 extends over 17 amino acids. CDR1 and CDR2 from the germline V gene are LGHNA and YSLEER. This CDR3 reads CASSKGTSGGPYNEQFF. The CDR3 DNA is TGCGCCAGCAGCAAGGGGACTAGCGGGGGGCCATACAATGAGCAGTTCTTC.

This chain joins TRBV19 and TRBJ1-1, with TRBD1 matching 7 bases. CDR1 and CDR2 (germline): LNHDA, SQIVND (reference sequence). This CDR3 has 12 residues. After removal of 7 bases from V and 5 bases from J, the junction contained 4 bases not matched to a gene. The CDR3 bases are TGTGCCAGTACTCCAGGGGGGACTGAAGCTTTCTTT. Translation gives CASTPGGTEAFF.

This clone was counted a single time. The V and J genes are TRBV19 and TRBJ1-1; D is uncertain. V was shortened by 5 bases and J by 1 base, with 17 bases between the two germline ends. Germline V gene lookup returns CDR1 LNHDA and CDR2 SQIVND (reference sequence). CDR3 size: 16 residues. The CDR3 reads CASSPLLGRENTEAFF. CDR3 bases: TGTGCCAGTAGTCCCCTTCTTGGTCGGGAGAACACTGAAGCTTTCTTT.

This clone appeared once. Here the CDR3 DNA reads TGCGCCAGCAGCCAAGATCCGCAGGGGAACCAAGAGACCCAGTACTTC. Protein sequence: CASSQDPQGNQETQYF. The chain couples TRBV4-3 to TRBJ2-5, with D tentatively TRBD1 (6 bases). This CDR3 is built from 16 residues. Trimming stripped 0 bases from V and 0 bases from J, with 11 bases between. The germline V gene encodes CDR1 LGHNA and CDR2 YSLEER.

The chain carries TRBV5-1 and TRBJ1-6; D is unresolved. Deletions cut 4 bases from V and 9 bases from J, with 20 bases between. Germline V CDR1 and CDR2: SGHRS, YFSETQ. There are 16 residues in the CDR3. The CDR3 loop reads CASSRRPGFNFSPLHF. CDR3 DNA: TGCGCCAGCAGCCGGAGGCCAGGTTTTAATTTTTCACCCCTCCACTTT.

This clone has more than one count but fewer than ten. The chain couples TRBV4-2 to TRBJ1-5, with 7 bases identical to TRBD1. The ends lost 7 bases at V and 4 bases at J; junction bases unmatched: 7. In germline, CDR1 is LGHNA, CDR2 YNFKEQ. The CDR3 contains 14 residues. The CDR3 protein is CASTLDRANQPQHF. The CDR3 nucleotides read TGTGCCAGCACTCTCGACAGGGCGAATCAGCCCCAGCATTTT.

This chain joins TRBV27 and TRBJ1-4, with 8 bases fitting TRBD1. V lost 5 bases and J lost 5; bases outside the gene matches: 7. The V gene's germline CDR1 is MNHEY and CDR2 SMNVEV (reference sequence). This CDR3 has 15 amino acids. The CDR3 reads CASSARTGQNEKLFF. For the CDR3, the DNA is TGTGCCAGCAGTGCCAGGACAGGGCAAAATGAAAAACTGTTTTTT.

This chain joins TRBV7-2 and TRBJ1-3; D gene ambiguous. Trimming took off 0 bases at V and 0 bases at J, with 9 bases between the two ends. In germline, CDR1 is SGHTA, CDR2 FQGNSA. The CDR3 has 16 amino acids. The CDR3 region has the DNA TGTGCCAGCAGCTTAGCGGTTGGCCTCTCTGGAAACACCATATATTTT. This translates into CASSLAVGLSGNTIYF.

The rearrangement uses TRBV7-9 and TRBJ2-1, with TRBD1 matching over 11 bases. Germline assignment: CDR1 SEHNR and CDR2 FQNEAQ (reference sequence). CDR3 size: 15 residues. V was clipped by 6 bases and J by 8 bases; unmatched bases: 9. The CDR3 sequence is CASSRDRGTWDEQFF. As DNA, the CDR3 is TGTGCCAGCAGTCGGGACAGGGGGACTTGGGATGAGCAGTTCTTC.

The DNA for the CDR3 is TGTGCCAGTAGTGAACAGCCGGGACTTATATACAATGAGCAGTTCTTC. Its translation is CASSEQPGLIYNEQFF. The V and J genes are TRBV19 and TRBJ2-1; D may be TRBD2 (6 bases). The CDR3 runs 16 residues. Germline CDR1 is LNHDA and CDR2 is SQIVND (reference sequence). With 5 bases removed from V and 4 bases from J, the gap between germline ends came to 18 bases. Using reference TRBV19 and TRBJ2-1 for the parts outside the CDR3, the full variable domain is DGGITQSPKYLFRKEGQNVTLSCEQNLNHDAMYWYRQDPGQGLRLIYYSQIVNDFQKGDIAEGYSVSREKKESFPLTVTSAQKNPTAFYLCASSEQPGLIYNEQFFGPGTRLTVL.

The chain couples TRBV4-1 to TRBJ1-1; D perhaps matches TRBD1 (6 bases). Germline values: CDR1 MGHRA, CDR2 YSYEKL. This CDR3 is built from 14 residues. Trimming stripped 3 bases from V and 5 bases from J, with 13 bases between. CDR3 protein: CASSQGARWTEAFF. CDR3 nucleotide sequence: TGCGCCAGCAGCCAGGGGGCGCGATGGACTGAAGCTTTCTTT.

CDR3 coding DNA: TGTGCCAGCAGCTTAACGGGCCAGGACCAAGAGACCCAGTACTTC. This codes for CASSLTGQDQETQYF. The V gene is TRBV7-3, the J gene TRBJ2-5; D unclear. Germline V gene sequence: CDR1 SGHTA, CDR2 FQGTGA. Trimming took 0 bases from V and 0 from J, leaving 8 bases between them. CDR3 size: 15 residues.

The chain's CDR3 is CATSRVGRAYEQYF. The CDR3 DNA sequence: TGTGCCACCAGCAGAGTGGGCAGGGCCTACGAGCAGTACTTC. The chain recombines TRBV15 with TRBJ2-7, with a possible D match to TRBD1 (5 bases). Germline V lookup: CDR1 LNHNV, CDR2 YYDKDF (reference sequence). The CDR3 extends over 14 amino acids. With 1 base removed from V and 2 bases from J, the gap between germline ends came to 9 bases.

The chain links TRBV10-3 to TRBJ1-4; 8 bases are shared with TRBD1. V was pared by 6 bases and J by 7 bases, with 7 bases of the junction left unmatched. This CDR3 spans 14 amino acids. Germline assignment: CDR1 ENHRY and CDR2 SYGVKD. CDR3 sequence (DNA): TGTGCCATCAGCATAACAGGGGGGGCTGAAAAACTGTTTTTT. Residues: CAISITGGAEKLFF.

The rearrangement links TRBV19 to TRBJ2-7, with TRBD1 as a possible D gene (6 bases). The V and J ends lost 1 base and 5 bases respectively, with 12 bases between them. CDR1 and CDR2 (germline): LNHDA, SQIVND (reference sequence). The CDR3 is 14 residues long. The CDR3 here is CASSIGLQGHEQYF. In DNA, the CDR3 is TGTGCCAGTAGTATAGGTTTACAGGGACACGAGCAGTACTTC.

The rearrangement joins TRBV19 to TRBJ1-5; D unresolved. Trimming stripped 4 bases from V and 6 bases from J, with 10 bases between. The CDR3 contains 13 residues. The germline V gene encodes CDR1 LNHDA and CDR2 SQIVND (reference sequence). The CDR3 DNA reads TGTGCCAGTAGTAGTACCCGGGTTCAGCCCCAGCATTTT. This codes for CASSSTRVQPQHF.

The CDR3 sequence is CASSPLDTRDEQYF. The CDR3 DNA follows: TGTGCCAGCAGCCCCCTGGACACACGAGACGAGCAGTACTTC. The gene calls are TRBV6-5 and TRBJ2-7, with D perhaps TRBD1 (5 bases). Looked up from germline, CDR1 is MNHEY and CDR2 is SVGAGI. This CDR3 is 14 amino acids long. Trimming cost V 6 bases and J 5 bases, with 17 bases left between them.

The CDR3 spells CASSRGQGARTDTQYF. The CDR3 region has the DNA TGTGCCAGCAGCCGAGGACAGGGGGCAAGAACAGATACGCAGTATTTT. The chain carries TRBV7-6 and TRBJ2-3; TRBD1 agrees at 11 bases. The V gene end was trimmed by 5 bases and the J gene end by 3 bases; junction bases not matched to a gene: 7. CDR3 length equals 16 residues. Germline V CDR1 and CDR2: SGHVS, FNYEAQ.

The rearrangement joins TRBV5-5 to TRBJ1-2; D remains unclear. Trimming removed 4 bases from V and 0 bases from J, with 19 bases in between. The CDR3 sequence is 17 residues long. Looked up from germline, CDR1 is SGHKS and CDR2 is YYEKEE (reference sequence). CDR3 nucleotide sequence: TGTGCCAGCAGCCCCCTTTGGGCAGGCCCTCCTAACTATGGCTACACCTTC. This sequence encodes CASSPLWAGPPNYGYTF.

V gene TRBV27 combines with J gene TRBJ1-1; 7 positions match TRBD1. Germline V gene lookup returns CDR1 MNHEY and CDR2 SMNVEV (reference sequence). Unmatched junction bases numbered 10, after V lost 4 bases and J lost 8 bases. The length of the CDR3 is 14 residues. In DNA, the CDR3 is TGTGCCAGCAGTTCCAGACAGGGTTGGTCCGAAGCTTTCTTT. Amino acid sequence: CASSSRQGWSEAFF.

The J gene is TRBJ2-2, the V gene TRBV6-4; 8 nucleotides align to TRBD1. V gave up 7 bases and J gave up 8 bases; unmatched junction bases: 9. Germline loops: CDR1 MRHNA, CDR2 SNTAGT. The CDR3 is made up of 14 amino acids. CDR3 nucleotide sequence: TGTGCCAGCAAGCCCCGGACAGGGAAAGGGGAGCTGTTTTTT. Protein: CASKPRTGKGELFF.

This clone turned up a few times. V gene TRBV25-1 combines with J gene TRBJ2-1; D gene ambiguous. CDR1 MGHDK and CDR2 SYGVNS come from the germline V gene. Trimming cost V 8 bases and J 5 bases, with 13 bases left between them. The CDR3 sequence is 13 residues long. The CDR3 sequence is CASSPGRNNEQFF. The CDR3 bases are TGTGCCAGCTCCCCGGGTCGGAACAATGAGCAGTTCTTC.

The chain carries TRBV19 and TRBJ1-2; 7 nucleotides match TRBD1. This CDR3 has 13 residues. V lost 7 bases to trimming and J lost 7 bases; unmatched junction nucleotides: 9. CDR1 is LNHDA and CDR2 is SQIVND in the germline V gene (reference sequence). In DNA, the CDR3 is TGTGCCAGTATCCCGACAGGGATTGGTGGCTACACCTTC. This encodes CASIPTGIGGYTF.

The chain has TRBV5-6 and TRBJ1-5, with a tentative D call TRBD1 (5 bases). V was clipped by 0 bases and J by 2 bases, with 6 bases between them. The CDR3 consists of 14 residues. Germline CDR1 reads SGHDT; CDR2 reads YYEEEE. CDR3 sequence reads: CASSLVGGNQPQHF. The CDR3, as DNA: TGTGCCAGCAGCTTGGTAGGGGGCAATCAGCCCCAGCATTTT.

The chain combines TRBV7-8 with TRBJ2-7; no clear D gene. There are 12 residues in the CDR3. The germline CDR1 and CDR2 sequences are SGHVS and FQNEAQ. The ends were cut back, 4 bases at V and 4 bases at J, with 8 bases in the middle. DNA of the CDR3: TGTGCCAGCAGCTACAGCTGGTACGAGCAGTACTTC. Protein: CASSYSWYEQYF.